This TCR beta chain was sequenced in a study of T cell responses to AZD1222 COVID-19 vaccine. Study-level findings and limits: Mostly white British, mostly female donors; authors suggested clonal diversity may be underestimated. With two AZD1222 doses given, Spike-specific TCR breadth and depth both rose. Without day 14 samples, only post-peak T cell repertoires were studied.

With respect to this clone: Its antigen is still unknown.

V was trimmed by 2 bases and J by 2 bases, leaving 7 bases between them. CDR3 length: 14 residues. Germline CDR1 reads LGHDT; CDR2 reads YNNKEL (reference sequence). TCRdb's copy holds only in-frame clones and misses some; the assay was immunoSEQ multiplex PCR. The sample carries approximately 140,000 clones, more than 85% recorded once. This clonotype originated in an adult in good health. The gene calls are TRBV3-1 (or the pseudogene TRBV3-2) and TRBJ1-5; no clear D. Sample: peripheral blood, taken on day 0 of AZD1222 vaccination. CDR3 coding DNA: TGTGCCAGCAGCCAATTCACAGGCAATCAGCCCCAGCATTTT. This codes for CASSQFTGNQPQHF.